This TCR beta chain was captured in a study of early T cells in non-severe SARS-CoV-2 infection. On the study more broadly: Sequencing used unsorted whole-blood bulk RNA, so chains lack pairing. Study outcomes and limitations: VDJdb matching, biased toward anti-spike CD8 responses, missed private and CD4 specificities.

The library protocol tagged individual cDNA molecules with unique molecular identifiers. MiXCR, applied by TCRdb to the 5' RACE reads, yields one record per CDR3 protein. The table shows more than 70,000 distinct CDR3 sequences, with roughly an eighth occurring only once. About this clonotype: Its matching antigen is unknown.

The CDR3 has 17 amino acids. The source of this sequence is an adult who was a healthcare worker with PCR-confirmed SARS-CoV-2 infection or an uninfected control (not recorded which). The chain couples TRBV21-1 to TRBJ2-4; TRBD1 is the table's D call and was not checked against the DNA. TRBV21-1 is deemed a pseudogene. The sample consisted of whole blood. The CDR3 loop reads CASSLPSGTGAKNIQYF. CDR3 bases: TGTGCCAGCAGCCTACCCAGCGGGACAGGGGCCAAAAACATTCAGTACTTC.